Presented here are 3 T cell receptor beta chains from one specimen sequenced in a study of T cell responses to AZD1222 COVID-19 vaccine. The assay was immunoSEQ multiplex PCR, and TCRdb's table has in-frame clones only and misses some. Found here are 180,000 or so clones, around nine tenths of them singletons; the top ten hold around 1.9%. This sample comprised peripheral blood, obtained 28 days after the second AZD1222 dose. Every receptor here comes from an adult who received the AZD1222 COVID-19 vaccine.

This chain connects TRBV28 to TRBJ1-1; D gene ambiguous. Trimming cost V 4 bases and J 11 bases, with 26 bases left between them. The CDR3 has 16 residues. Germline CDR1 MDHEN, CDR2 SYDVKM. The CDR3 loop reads CASSSFLLSDLTGAFF. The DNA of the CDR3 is TGTGCCAGCAGTTCGTTCCTCCTCTCGGATTTAACCGGGGCTTTCTTT.

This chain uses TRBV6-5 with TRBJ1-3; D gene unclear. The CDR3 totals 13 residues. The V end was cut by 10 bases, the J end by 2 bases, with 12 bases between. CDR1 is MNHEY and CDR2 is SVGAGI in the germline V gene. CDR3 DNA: TGTGCCACCCAAGGTTCCACTGGAAACACCATATATTTT. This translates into CATQGSTGNTIYF.

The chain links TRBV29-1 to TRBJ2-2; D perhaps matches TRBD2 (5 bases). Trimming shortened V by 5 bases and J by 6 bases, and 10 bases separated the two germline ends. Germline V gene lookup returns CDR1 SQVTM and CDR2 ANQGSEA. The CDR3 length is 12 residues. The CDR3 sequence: CSVKREPGELFF. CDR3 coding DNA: TGCAGCGTTAAACGGGAACCCGGGGAGCTGTTTTTT.